This T cell receptor beta chain was observed in a study of cytomegalovirus exposure and HLA in healthy donors. Separate from the approximately 670-subject first cohort was the approximately 120-subject validation cohort, to which the donors belonged. Study-level findings and limits: Published work reported that the classifier diagnosed cytomegalovirus status with high specificity and sensitivity. Subsequent analysis showed first-cohort TCR clusters tending to co-occur in over a hundred validation repertoires. In vitro confirmation showed a few CMV-associated chains to be CMV antigen specific.

Profiled with immunoSEQ multiplex PCR; TCRdb holds only in-frame clones, not every one. This sample has under 250,000 clones, with more than 75% found just once. The CDR3 totals 17 residues. Germline CDR1 reads LNHDA; CDR2 reads SQIVND (reference sequence). The V end was cut by 4 bases, the J end by 1 base, with 17 bases between. Regarding this clone: Its antigen is not known.

The sequence derives from a woman under 30 in good health and CMV-seropositive. This rearrangement joins TRBV19 to TRBJ1-5; weak D call: TRBD1 (6 bases). What was sequenced was PBMCs. CDR3 residues: CASSSGQSRGSNQPQHF. The CDR3 DNA sequence: TGTGCCAGTAGTAGCGGACAGAGCAGGGGAAGCAATCAGCCCCAGCATTTT.